The rows below give T cell receptor beta chains drawn from one sample of a study of vaccination effects on CD4 cells after COVID-19. Sequencing was performed with immunoSEQ multiplex PCR; in TCRdb, only in-frame clones are kept and a portion is missing. The sample holds roughly 40,000 clones, 55% to 80% seen once. The antigens these receptors bind are not known. The sample in question was CD4+ T cells from PBMCs cultured without peptide, obtained after COVID-19 vaccination. Every receptor here comes from a human donor who received a COVID-19 vaccine. Each CDR3 is given with its conserved first and last residue. The order of the fields is V gene, D gene, clone size, J gene, CDR3 protein, CDR3 DNA. D genes are given only for firm matches. Some rows have no size entry. The others give once, few or many, or a class for an expanded clone.

>TRBV9|.|.|TRBJ2-7
CASSASSYEQYF
TGTGCCAGCAGCGCCTCCTCCTACGAGCAGTACTTC
>TRBV10-3|.|.|TRBJ2-5
CAIRLENMETQYF
TGTGCCATCAGGCTCGAAAACATGGAGACCCAGTACTTC
>TRBV27|.|few|TRBJ2-7
CASSLRAKRTSYEQYF
TGTGCCAGCAGTTTGAGGGCGAAACGCACCTCCTACGAGCAGTACTTC
>TRBV6-5|TRBD2|.|TRBJ2-1
CASRRLAGVLNEQFF
TGTGCCAGCAGGCGTCTAGCGGGAGTGCTCAATGAGCAGTTCTTC
>TRBV4-2|.|few|TRBJ1-2
CASSQEGGGYGYTF
TGTGCCAGCAGCCAAGAAGGAGGAGGCTATGGCTACACCTTC
>TRBV25-1|.|few|TRBJ2-7
CASSEGGTYEQYF
TGTGCCAGCAGTGAAGGGGGGACCTACGAGCAGTACTTC
>TRBV30|TRBD1|.|TRBJ2-7
CAWSVQGAGEQYF
TGTGCCTGGAGTGTCCAGGGGGCGGGGGAGCAGTACTTC
>TRBV29-1|TRBD2|.|TRBJ2-5
CSVGLAGGETQYF
TGCAGCGTTGGATTAGCGGGGGGAGAGACCCAGTACTTC
>TRBV6-5|.|.|TRBJ2-7
CASSNSEGSEQYF
TGTGCCAGCAGTAACTCCGAGGGGTCAGAGCAGTACTTC
>TRBV3-1/TRBV3-2|.|.|TRBJ1-2
CASSQDGQNYGYTF
TGTGCCAGCAGCCAAGATGGACAGAACTATGGCTACACCTTC
>TRBV10-3|.|.|TRBJ2-5
CAISSVPQETQYF
TGTGCCATCAGTTCAGTCCCCCAAGAGACCCAGTACTTC
>TRBV5-1|.|.|TRBJ2-5
CASSDQAGETQYF
TGCGCCAGCAGCGACCAAGCAGGAGAGACCCAGTACTTC
>TRBV5-4|.|.|TRBJ2-1
CASSLPRFNEQFF
TGTGCCAGCAGCTTGCCGCGCTTCAATGAGCAGTTCTTC
>TRBV27|TRBD1|.|TRBJ1-1
CASRTTGGAEAFF
TGTGCCAGCAGGACGACAGGGGGCGCTGAAGCTTTCTTT
>TRBV5-4|TRBD2|.|TRBJ2-7
CASSGGGTYYEQYF
TGTGCCAGCAGCGGCGGGGGAACCTACTACGAGCAGTACTTC
>TRBV18|.|.|TRBJ2-7
CASSPKGLSYEQYF
TGTGCCAGCTCACCAAAGGGGTTATCCTACGAGCAGTACTTC
>TRBV18|.|.|TRBJ1-2
CASSPRVVAGTIYGYTF
TGTGCCAGCTCACCAAGGGTAGTTGCCGGAACGATTTATGGCTACACCTTC
>TRBV10-3|TRBD1|.|TRBJ1-5
CAISGGETGGGNQPQHF
TGTGCCATCAGTGGAGGGGAAACAGGGGGTGGCAATCAGCCCCAGCATTTT
>TRBV12-3/TRBV12-4|TRBD2|.|TRBJ2-7
CASSPSSGYEQYF
TGTGCCAGCAGCCCCTCTAGCGGATACGAGCAGTACTTC
>TRBV6-4|.|.|TRBJ2-2
CASTPGGLNTGELFF
TGTGCCAGCACCCCAGGGGGGCTGAACACCGGGGAGCTGTTTTTT
>TRBV5-1|TRBD1|.|TRBJ2-5
CASSLGVGGGEETQYF
TGCGCCAGCAGCTTAGGAGTAGGGGGCGGTGAAGAGACCCAGTACTTC
>TRBV5-1|TRBD1|.|TRBJ2-6
CASSLVWTGVVGANVLTF
TGCGCCAGCAGCTTGGTTTGGACAGGGGTGGTTGGGGCCAACGTCCTGACTTTC
>TRBV5-1|TRBD1|many|TRBJ1-2
CASSSGQENGYTF
TGCGCCAGCAGCTCGGGACAGGAAAATGGCTACACCTTC
>TRBV4-1|.|few|TRBJ1-5
CASSQEDRRQPQHF
TGCGCCAGCAGCCAAGAGGACAGAAGGCAGCCCCAGCATTTT
>TRBV18|TRBD1|few|TRBJ1-6
CASSPSGTDNSPLHF
TGTGCCAGCTCACCATCCGGGACAGATAATTCACCCCTCCACTTT
>TRBV5-1|.|.|TRBJ2-2
CASSWTRGPNAGELFF
TGCGCCAGCAGCTGGACGAGAGGACCTAACGCCGGGGAGCTGTTTTTT
>TRBV20-1|.|.|TRBJ2-7
CSATGSYEQYF
TGCAGTGCTACGGGATCCTACGAGCAGTACTTC
>TRBV5-1|TRBD1|.|TRBJ1-6
CASSLVAGGNSPLHF
TGCGCCAGCAGCTTGGTGGCAGGGGGCAATTCACCCCTCCACTTT
>TRBV4-1|.|.|TRBJ1-5
CASSQAGDQPQHF
TGCGCCAGCAGCCAAGCGGGGGATCAGCCCCAGCATTTT
>TRBV24-1|TRBD1|.|TRBJ2-7
CATSDLYRGHIYEQYF
TGTGCCACCAGTGATTTGTACAGGGGACATATCTACGAGCAGTACTTC
>TRBV18|.|.|TRBJ1-6
CASSPVGGATNSPLHF
TGTGCCAGCTCACCGGTGGGGGGGGCGACGAATTCACCCCTCCACTTT
>TRBV5-1|.|.|TRBJ2-6
CASSLAQVSGANVLTF
TGCGCCAGCAGCTTGGCCCAGGTCTCTGGGGCCAACGTCCTGACTTTC
>TRBV7-2|.|.|TRBJ1-1
CASTEFMNTEAFF
TGTGCCAGCACCGAATTTATGAACACTGAAGCTTTCTTT
>TRBV2|.|.|TRBJ2-7
CASSDPGADSSYEQYF
TGTGCCAGCAGTGACCCCGGGGCGGACAGCTCCTACGAGCAGTACTTC
>TRBV11-3|TRBD2|.|TRBJ2-3
CASSLDLSWTSPRSSTDTQYF
TGTGCCAGCAGCTTAGATCTGTCATGGACTAGCCCCAGAAGTAGCACAGATACGCAGTATTTT
>TRBV7-6|.|few|TRBJ1-1
CASSLTDRNTEAFF
TGTGCCAGCAGCTTAACGGACAGGAACACTGAAGCTTTCTTT
>TRBV7-8|.|once|TRBJ1-4
CASSRSTSTNEKLFF
TGTGCCAGCAGTCGATCGACCTCAACTAATGAAAAACTGTTTTTT
>TRBV7-7|TRBD1|.|TRBJ2-5
CASSIGTAQETQYF
TGTGCCAGCAGCATCGGGACAGCCCAAGAGACCCAGTACTTC
>TRBV10-2|.|.|TRBJ2-3
CASSGSAGSTDTQYF
TGCGCCAGCAGTGGTTCGGCGGGGAGCACAGATACGCAGTATTTT
>TRBV5-6|.|.|TRBJ2-3
CASSYRLKDTQYF
TGTGCCAGCAGCTACCGACTGAAAGATACGCAGTATTTT
>TRBV6-5|.|.|TRBJ2-5
CASSPTGMGETQYF
TGTGCCAGCAGTCCTACAGGGATGGGCGAGACCCAGTACTTC
>TRBV6-6|.|.|TRBJ1-5
CASSKQEINQPQHF
TGTGCCAGCAGTAAACAGGAAATCAATCAGCCCCAGCATTTT
>TRBV6-2/TRBV6-3|.|few|TRBJ1-3
CASSYSSTSSGNTIYF
TGTGCCAGCAGTTACTCTTCGACGAGCTCTGGAAACACCATATATTTT
>TRBV10-3|.|.|TRBJ2-4
CAISESPLAKNIQYF
TGTGCCATCAGTGAAAGCCCCCTAGCCAAAAACATTCAGTACTTC
>TRBV27|.|.|TRBJ1-6
CASRDEGRTYNSPLHF
TGTGCCAGCAGGGATGAGGGGCGGACCTATAATTCACCCCTCCACTTT
>TRBV11-2|.|.|TRBJ1-1
CASTVTFMNTEAFF
TGTGCCAGCACCGTCACGTTCATGAACACTGAAGCTTTCTTT
>TRBV21-1|.|.|TRBJ2-7
CASSKKYRVQSYEQYF
TGTGCCAGCAGCAAGAAATACAGGGTTCAATCCTACGAGCAGTACTTC
>TRBV5-1|.|.|TRBJ2-6
CASSLSGAAGANVLTF
TGCGCCAGCAGCTTGTCAGGGGCGGCTGGGGCCAACGTCCTGACTTTC
>TRBV7-2|.|.|TRBJ2-7
CASSLWVDYEQYF
TGTGCCAGCAGCTTATGGGTCGACTACGAGCAGTACTTC
>TRBV2|TRBD2|.|TRBJ2-7
CASFRGSLDEQYF
TGTGCCAGCTTCCGCGGGAGCTTGGACGAGCAGTACTTC
>TRBV4-2|TRBD1|.|TRBJ1-1
CASSQEGDRGTEAFF
TGTGCCAGCAGCCAAGAGGGAGACAGGGGCACTGAAGCTTTCTTT
>TRBV20-1|.|.|TRBJ2-3
CSARLSHTQYF
TGCAGTGCTAGACTCTCGCATACGCAGTATTTT
>TRBV19|TRBD1|.|TRBJ1-5
CATKRGGQGEWPQHF
TGTGCCACTAAAAGGGGCGGGCAGGGGGAATGGCCCCAGCATTTT
>TRBV3-1/TRBV3-2|.|.|TRBJ2-5
CASSQDFRGALSETQYF
TGTGCCAGCAGCCAAGATTTCCGGGGGGCCCTATCAGAGACCCAGTACTTC
>TRBV6-2/TRBV6-3|.|few|TRBJ2-7
CASSGVRGLAYEQYF
TGTGCCAGCAGTGGGGTGCGGGGTCTCGCCTACGAGCAGTACTTC
>TRBV2|.|.|TRBJ2-5
CASSVLRFDETQYF
TGTGCCAGCAGTGTGTTGCGGTTTGATGAGACCCAGTACTTC